One sample yielded the 27 T cell receptor beta chains listed below, sequenced in a study of CD8+CD57+ T cells in acquired aplastic anemia (dated by TCRdb to the late 2010s). Sequenced on an Illumina HiSeq 2000. Genomic DNA served as template for TCR beta VDJ combination and CDR3 sequence profiling. Using fastp at Q25 and MiXCR, TCRdb reprocessed the public reads and kept productive beta chains. Rows matching on CDR3 protein sequence are summarized as one entry with the most common DNA and genes. Counted in this sample were 150,000 or so distinct CDR3 sequences; 47% of them appeared once. Clones ranked in the top ten supply about 2.6% of the sample. Expansion of CD8+CD57+ cells had been shown by flow cytometry in the patients chosen for sequencing. Sequencing input: sorted CD4+, CD8+, or CD8+CD57+ T cells (not recorded which) from PBMCs. The receptors stem from a human donor with aplastic anemia.

The chain carries TRBV5-1 and TRBJ1-1, with D hard to call. Germline CDR1 SGHRS, CDR2 YFSETQ. V lost 5 bases, J lost 6 bases, and 20 bases lay in between. The CDR3 spans 15 residues. The chain's CDR3 is CASSYGSPSSAEAFF. The CDR3, as DNA: TGCGCCAGCAGTTATGGCAGCCCTAGTAGCGCTGAAGCTTTCTTT.

The rearrangement uses TRBV2 and TRBJ2-7; 8 nucleotides agree with TRBD1. V gave up 9 bases and J gave up 0 bases; unmatched junction bases: 7. Germline CDR1 SNHLY, CDR2 FYNNEI. CDR3 size: 14 residues. In DNA, the CDR3 is TGTGCCAGTGTTCGGGACAGGAGCTCCTACGAGCAGTACTTC. Protein: CASVRDRSSYEQYF.

This clonotype was counted ten times or more. The V and J genes are TRBV10-1 and TRBJ2-1; 9 nucleotides line up with TRBD2. From germline, CDR1 is WNHNN and CDR2 SYGVQD (reference sequence). This CDR3 has 14 residues. Trimming at V came to 8 bases and at J to 7 bases, leaving 9 bases not matched to a gene. CDR3 in DNA: TGCGCCAGCCGGTTGGGGACTAGCTTAAATGAGCAGTTCTTC. This sequence encodes CASRLGTSLNEQFF.

This clonotype appeared a few times. The rearrangement uses TRBV6-1 and TRBJ1-1; D is possibly TRBD1 (6 bases). Trimming pared 5 bases from V and 6 bases from J, leaving 16 bases between. The CDR3 is 14 residues long. The germline V gene has CDR1 MNHNS and CDR2 SASEGT. CDR3 sequence reads: CASSKSDSYAEAFF. DNA for the CDR3: TGTGCCAGCAGTAAATCGGACAGTTATGCTGAAGCTTTCTTT.

With regard to this clonotype: The germline gene is not matched at one end of the junction; a read error may be the cause. The J gene is TRBJ1-4, the V gene TRBV2; possible D gene TRBD1, 5 bases. The CDR3 totals 13 residues. Looked up from germline, CDR1 is SNHLY and CDR2 is FYNNEI. CDR3 in amino acids: CVSSESQVEKLFF. In DNA, the CDR3 is TGTGTCAGCAGTGAATCACAGGTCGAAAAACTGTTTTTT.

This clonotype was recorded once. This chain joins TRBV29-1 and TRBJ1-1; the D gene is possibly TRBD1 (5 bases). V shed 6 bases and J shed 0 bases, with 14 bases lying between them. From germline, CDR1 is SQVTM and CDR2 ANQGSEA. The CDR3 totals 14 residues. CDR3 protein: CSVRDRGMNTEAFF. CDR3 coding DNA: TGCAGCGTGAGGGATAGGGGAATGAACACTGAAGCTTTCTTT. The full variable domain, rest sourced from reference TRBV29-1 and TRBJ1-1, is SAVISQKPSRDICQRGTSLTIQCQVDSQVTMMFWYRQQPGQSLTLIATANQGSEATYESGFVIDKFPISRPNLTFSTLTVSNMSPEDSSIYLCSVRDRGMNTEAFFGQGTRLTVV.

The V gene is TRBV18, the J gene TRBJ1-2, with 9 bases matching TRBD1. Germline-derived CDR1 and CDR2 are KGHSH and LQKENI. This CDR3 comprises 15 residues. V gave up 4 bases and J gave up 4 bases; unmatched junction bases: 7. The DNA for the CDR3 is TGTGCCAGCTCACAGGACAGGGGCCTTGGCTATGGCTACACCTTC. Residues: CASSQDRGLGYGYTF.

The J gene is TRBJ1-2, the V gene TRBV2, with D perhaps matching TRBD1 (5 bases). The CDR3 runs 13 residues. Between the trimmed V and J ends, which lost 6 bases and 1 base, there was a span of 9 bases. Germline values: CDR1 SNHLY, CDR2 FYNNEI. The CDR3 region has the DNA TGTGCCAGCAGCGCCGACAGTAACTATGGCTACACCTTC. Translated, it gives CASSADSNYGYTF.

This clonotype came up many times. The chain has TRBV27 and TRBJ1-1; D unclear. V lost 5 bases to trimming and J lost 1 base, with 2 bases between them. The germline V gene has CDR1 MNHEY and CDR2 SMNVEV (reference sequence). CDR3 size: 11 residues. Written as DNA, the CDR3 is TGTGCCAGCAGTCCGAACACTGAAGCTTTCTTT. As protein: CASSPNTEAFF.

The chain carries TRBV19 and TRBJ2-6; unclear D gene. Germline V gives CDR1 LNHDA, CDR2 SQIVND (reference sequence). There are 13 residues in the CDR3. The ends were cut back, 9 bases at V and 1 base at J, with 7 bases in the middle. The CDR3 nucleotides read TGTGCCAGCCAGTGGTCTGGGGCCAACGTCCTGACTTTC. It encodes CASQWSGANVLTF.

This clonotype was detected only a few times. The V gene is TRBV10-3, the J gene TRBJ2-1; D not resolved. CDR3 size: 15 residues. The V and J ends lost 2 bases and 1 base respectively, with 9 bases between them. Per the germline V gene, CDR1 is ENHRY and CDR2 is SYGVKD. This chain's CDR3 is CAISEQASSYNEQFF. CDR3 nucleotide sequence: TGTGCCATCAGTGAGCAAGCGTCGTCCTACAATGAGCAGTTCTTC.

In its sample, this clonotype was seen many times. The chain joins TRBV20-1 to TRBJ2-5; the D is unclear. Germline V gene data show CDR1 as DFQATT and CDR2 as SNEGSKA (reference sequence). V lost 0 bases and J 1 base, leaving 15 bases between the germline ends. The CDR3 extends over 16 amino acids. Written as DNA, the CDR3 is TGCAGTGCTAGAGAACCTCGTCAGAGGCGCCAAGAGACCCAGTACTTC. Translation: CSAREPRQRRQETQYF.

There are a few counts of this clonotype. V usage is TRBV28 and J usage is TRBJ1-2; unclear D gene. This CDR3 has 14 residues. Germline V gene sequence: CDR1 MDHEN, CDR2 SYDVKM. V lost 7 bases to trimming and J lost 2 bases, with 14 bases between them. The chain's CDR3 is CASNAQELNYGYTF. The CDR3 nucleotides are TGTGCCAGCAATGCCCAGGAGCTAAACTATGGCTACACCTTC.

This clonotype was found a few times. The V call is TRBV10-3, the J call TRBJ2-7; the match to TRBD1 covers 7 bases. Trimming at V came to 6 bases and at J to 3 bases, leaving 8 bases not matched to a gene. Germline CDR1 reads ENHRY; CDR2 reads SYGVKD. This CDR3 contains 14 residues. The CDR3 nucleotides read TGTGCCATCAGCGTTGGGGACAGTTTCTACGAGCAGTACTTC. Its translation: CAISVGDSFYEQYF.

The gene calls are TRBV20-1 and TRBJ1-3; D unclear. V was clipped by 2 bases and J by 0 bases, with 5 bases between them. CDR3 length: 13 residues. Germline assignment: CDR1 DFQATT and CDR2 SNEGSKA (reference sequence). This chain's CDR3 is CSARWVSGNTIYF. DNA of the CDR3: TGCAGTGCTAGATGGGTCTCTGGAAACACCATATATTTT.

This clonotype was seen a handful of times. The chain joins TRBV2 to TRBJ1-1; 9 bases align to TRBD1. Losses at the gene ends were 8 bases for V and 8 bases for J; bases not matched to a gene: 12. Looked up from germline, CDR1 is SNHLY and CDR2 is FYNNEI. This CDR3 region has 14 residues. CDR3 bases: TGTGCCAGCTCACCTCTTACAGGGGGCCTGGAAGCTTTCTTT. This translates into CASSPLTGGLEAFF.

This clonotype was counted between two and nine times. In DNA form, the CDR3 reads TGTGCCAGCAGTATAGGAGACGAGCAGTACTTC. Its protein product is CASSIGDEQYF. V is TRBV14 and J is TRBJ2-7, with D unresolved. V was clipped by 6 bases and J by 5 bases, with 8 bases between them. CDR1 is SGHDN, CDR2 FVKESK, per germline. The CDR3 runs to 11 residues.

This clonotype has a count of ten or more. This sequence joins TRBV10-3 and TRBJ2-7; D gene ambiguous. Trimming cost V 6 bases and J 4 bases, with 13 bases left between them. The CDR3 consists of 13 residues. The V gene's germline CDR1 is ENHRY and CDR2 SYGVKD. The CDR3 here is CAISFDGNYEQYF. In nucleotides, the CDR3 is TGTGCCATCAGCTTCGACGGAAATTACGAGCAGTACTTC.

The table lists this clonotype with a count of one. The chain recombines TRBV5-1 with TRBJ1-2; the D gene is possibly TRBD1 (6 bases). Per germline, CDR1 SGHRS and CDR2 YFSETQ. The CDR3 is 15 amino acids. The germline V and J ends were trimmed by 0 bases and 9 bases, with 18 bases remaining between them. The DNA of the CDR3 is TGCGCCAGCAGCTTGGCCGTACCGGGGGCCGGGAGCTACACCTTC. Residues: CASSLAVPGAGSYTF.

The chain joins TRBV12-3 or TRBV12-4 to TRBJ1-1; D may be TRBD1 (5 bases). The V gene lost 1 base and the J gene lost 10 bases, with 13 bases spanning the gap. The CDR3 extends over 13 amino acids. Here the CDR3 DNA reads TGTGCCAGCAGTTTAGAGGGGCGAAGGGTAGCTTTCTTT. Translated: CASSLEGRRVAFF.

This chain links TRBV19 with TRBJ2-7; 10 nucleotides align to TRBD1. Germline V gene sequence: CDR1 LNHDA, CDR2 SQIVND (reference sequence). V shed 3 bases and J 5 bases; nucleotides not matched to a gene: 7. The CDR3 spans 15 residues. The CDR3 region is CASSMTGTGVDEQYF. In nucleotides, the CDR3 is TGTGCCAGTAGTATGACCGGGACAGGGGTCGACGAGCAGTACTTC.

There are many counts of this clonotype. The genes are TRBV5-4 and TRBJ2-1; possibly TRBD2 for D (6 bases). Germline V gene lookup returns CDR1 SGHNT and CDR2 YYREEE (reference sequence). With 4 bases removed from V and 4 bases from J, the gap between germline ends came to 18 bases. This CDR3 has 16 residues. This CDR3 is CASSPEGTLPYNEQFF. For the CDR3, the DNA is TGTGCCAGCAGCCCGGAGGGGACCCTCCCTTACAATGAGCAGTTCTTC.

This clonotype occurred many times. The chain links TRBV4-1 to TRBJ1-2; D ambiguous. The CDR3 runs to 15 residues. Trimming shortened V by 5 bases and J by 10 bases, and 23 bases separated the two germline ends. Germline lookup yields CDR1 MGHRA and CDR2 YSYEKL. The chain's CDR3 is CASSNQELSRSYYTF. The CDR3 DNA reads TGCGCCAGCAGCAATCAAGAATTAAGTCGGAGTTACTACACCTTC.

This chain joins TRBV7-4 and TRBJ2-1; 7 nucleotides align to TRBD1. The germline V gene has CDR1 SGHVT and CDR2 SQSDAQ. The CDR3 has 14 amino acids. V lost 6 bases and J lost 9; bases outside the gene matches: 11. In nucleotides, the CDR3 is TGTGCCAGCAGGTCACAGGGGCTAGCAGGTGAGCAGTTCTTC. Protein product: CASRSQGLAGEQFF. Based on the CDR3 plus reference TRBV7-4 and TRBJ2-1, the full variable domain is GAGVSQSPRYKVAKRGRDVALRCDSISGHVTLYWYRQTLGQGSEVLTYSQSDAQRDKSGRPSGRFSAERPERSVSTLKIQRTEQGDSAVYLCASRSQGLAGEQFFGPGTRLTVL.

This rearrangement joins TRBV10-3 to TRBJ1-1; no clear D. The V and J ends lost 3 bases and 6 bases respectively, with 11 bases between them. The V gene's germline CDR1 is ENHRY and CDR2 SYGVKD. The CDR3 covers 13 residues. The CDR3 region has the DNA TGTGCCATCAGTGACAGACAATGGTCTGAAGCTTTCTTT. Translation gives CAISDRQWSEAFF.

In its sample, this clonotype was seen many times. The chain employs TRBV5-8 and TRBJ1-2; D is possibly TRBD1 (6 bases). V was cut by 0 bases and J by 8 bases, with 11 bases left in between. This CDR3 spans 13 amino acids. Germline CDR1 SGHTS, CDR2 YDEGEE. CDR3 nucleotide sequence: TGTGCCAGCAGCTTGGACAGGGCGGAAGGCTACACCTTC. Protein sequence: CASSLDRAEGYTF.

The chain links TRBV19 to TRBJ2-1, with D uncertain. The CDR3 sequence is 15 residues long. CDR1 and CDR2 from the germline V gene are LNHDA and SQIVND (reference sequence). Between the trimmed V and J ends, which lost 3 bases and 5 bases, there was a span of 14 bases. The DNA for the CDR3 is TGTGCCAGTAGTATCTTTGGAGCATCAAACAATGAGCAGTTCTTC. Residues: CASSIFGASNNEQFF.